A selection of T cell receptor beta chains follows, all from one sample in a study of beta chain features in type 1 diabetes. Libraries were prepared by immunoSEQ multiplex PCR; TCRdb keeps only in-frame clonotypes and omits some of them. This repertoire shows 300,000 to 400,000 clones, about 11% found once; its top ten account for roughly 0.016%. The sequenced sample consisted of naive CD4+ T cells from blood. The source is a woman younger than 45 in good health. Both conserved end residues are part of each CDR3. D genes are given only for firm matches. Expanded clones get a size class; other rows say once, few or many, or leave the size out.

CDR3,DNA,size,V,D,J
CASKRLAGAYNEQFF,TGTGCCAGCAAACGCCTAGCGGGCGCTTACAATGAGCAGTTCTTC,few,TRBV2,TRBD2,TRBJ2-1
CASSVEPSGKYNEQFF,TGTGCCAGCAGCGTAGAGCCTAGCGGGAAGTACAATGAGCAGTTCTTC,NA,TRBV9,TRBD2,TRBJ2-1
CASSQESGAKSSYNEQFF,TGTGCCAGCAGCCAGGAATCAGGGGCGAAGAGCTCCTACAATGAGCAGTTCTTC,few,TRBV4-2,NA,TRBJ2-1
CASSLAGDYSYEQYF,TGTGCCAGCAGTTTAGCAGGGGATTATTCCTACGAGCAGTACTTC,NA,TRBV28,NA,TRBJ2-7
CASRGTDIGELFF,TGTGCCAGCAGAGGGACAGACATCGGGGAGCTGTTTTTT,NA,TRBV2,TRBD1,TRBJ2-2
CASSAITSSYNEQFF,TGTGCCAGCAGCGCGATCACCAGCTCCTACAATGAGCAGTTCTTC,NA,TRBV9,NA,TRBJ2-1
CASSSVDRVYEQYF,TGTGCCAGCAGCTCGGTAGATCGGGTCTACGAGCAGTACTTC,NA,TRBV7-6,NA,TRBJ2-7
CAISPGQGTDTQYF,TGTGCCATCAGTCCGGGACAGGGCACAGATACGCAGTATTTT,NA,TRBV10-3,TRBD1,TRBJ2-3
CASNNLVAGDYYNEQFF,TGTGCCAGCAACAACTTAGTAGCGGGGGATTACTACAATGAGCAGTTCTTC,few,TRBV7-2,TRBD2,TRBJ2-1
CASSVGTGGSYEQYF,TGTGCCAGCAGCGTAGGTACAGGGGGGTCCTACGAGCAGTACTTC,NA,TRBV9,TRBD1,TRBJ2-7
CALDRGGHEQYF,TGTGCCCTTGACAGGGGTGGGCACGAGCAGTACTTC,NA,TRBV30,TRBD1,TRBJ2-7
CASSAAEVYNEQFF,TGTGCCAGTAGTGCAGCGGAGGTCTACAATGAGCAGTTCTTC,NA,TRBV19,NA,TRBJ2-1
CASSLWPVNEQFF,TGTGCCAGCAGCTTGTGGCCTGTCAATGAGCAGTTCTTC,NA,TRBV5-6,NA,TRBJ2-1
CASRRDRGYGYTF,TGTGCCAGCAGGAGGGACAGGGGCTATGGCTACACCTTC,few,TRBV28,TRBD1,TRBJ1-2
CASSMTGGFVETQYF,TGTGCCAGTAGTATGACAGGGGGCTTCGTCGAGACCCAGTACTTC,few,TRBV19,TRBD1,TRBJ2-5
CSVDPSGSEQFF,TGCAGCGTTGATCCTAGCGGGAGTGAGCAGTTCTTC,NA,TRBV29-1,TRBD2,TRBJ2-1
CASRGTGSYEQYF,TGTGCCAGCAGAGGGACAGGGTCTTACGAGCAGTACTTC,NA,TRBV6-5,TRBD1,TRBJ2-7
CAWSGAFSYEQYF,TGTGCCTGGTCCGGAGCCTTCTCCTACGAGCAGTACTTC,few,TRBV30,NA,TRBJ2-7
CASSNGWTREAFF,TGTGCCAGCAGCAACGGGTGGACACGGGAAGCTTTCTTT,few,TRBV5-6,NA,TRBJ1-1
CASSFRQGAGAFF,TGTGCCAGCAGCTTTCGACAGGGGGCCGGTGCTTTCTTT,few,TRBV7-9,TRBD1,TRBJ1-1
CASSLRWQGTNQPQHF,TGTGCCAGCAGTTTAAGGTGGCAGGGCACCAATCAGCCCCAGCATTTT,few,TRBV27,NA,TRBJ1-5
CAWRGLAGVSYEQYF,TGTGCCTGGAGGGGACTAGCGGGAGTGTCCTACGAGCAGTACTTC,few,TRBV30,TRBD2,TRBJ2-7
CASSPGTASYNEQFF,TGCGCCAGCAGCCCCGGGACAGCCTCCTACAATGAGCAGTTCTTC,few,TRBV5-1,TRBD1,TRBJ2-1
CATSRGGGTSSYNEQFF,TGTGCCACCAGCAGAGGGGGCGGGACGAGCTCCTACAATGAGCAGTTCTTC,NA,TRBV15,NA,TRBJ2-1
CATSSAGTGTYNEQFF,TGTGCCACCAGCAGCGCCGGGACAGGGACTTACAATGAGCAGTTCTTC,few,TRBV15,TRBD1,TRBJ2-1
CASSPGTGGTNEQYF,TGTGCCAGTAGTCCCGGGACAGGGGGCACGAACGAGCAGTACTTC,few,TRBV19,TRBD1,TRBJ2-7
CASSAGLLEQFF,TGTGCCAGCAGTGCGGGACTACTAGAGCAGTTCTTC,NA,TRBV2,TRBD2,TRBJ2-1
CASSPRQGDSGSLSYEQYF,TGTGCCAGCAGCCCCCGGCAAGGTGATAGCGGGAGCCTTAGCTACGAGCAGTACTTC,few,TRBV7-9,TRBD2,TRBJ2-7
CAISVNTGFEAFF,TGTGCCATCAGTGTCAACACCGGGTTTGAAGCTTTCTTT,few,TRBV10-3,NA,TRBJ1-1
CASRGQGLYEQYF,TGTGCCAGCAGGGGACAGGGGCTCTACGAGCAGTACTTC,NA,TRBV28,TRBD1,TRBJ2-7
CASSSVGSGANVLTF,TGTGCCAGCAGCTCCGTCGGTTCTGGGGCCAACGTCCTGACTTTC,few,TRBV7-3,NA,TRBJ2-6
CASSPQAPNYGYTF,TGTGCCAGCAGCCCGCAAGCCCCTAACTATGGCTACACCTTC,NA,TRBV28,NA,TRBJ1-2
CASSIPDTGGAQYF,TGCGCCAGCAGCATCCCGGACACGGGCGGCGCCCAGTACTTC,few,TRBV5-1,NA,TRBJ2-5
CASSDRDTSSNQPQHF,TGTGCCAGCAGTGACCGGGACACTTCAAGCAATCAGCCCCAGCATTTT,few,TRBV25-1,NA,TRBJ1-5
CASSPAGLTYEQYF,TGTGCCAGCTCACCTGCGGGCCTAACCTACGAGCAGTACTTC,NA,TRBV18,NA,TRBJ2-7
CAISGTLNTGELFF,TGTGCCATTTCCGGGACTCTTAACACCGGGGAGCTGTTTTTT,few,TRBV7-9,NA,TRBJ2-2
CASSQGWNTEAFF,TGTGCCAGCAGTCAGGGTTGGAACACTGAAGCTTTCTTT,NA,TRBV27,NA,TRBJ1-1
CAWSPWTSASNTGELFF,TGTGCCTGGAGCCCCTGGACTAGCGCGTCGAACACCGGGGAGCTGTTTTTT,NA,TRBV30,TRBD2,TRBJ2-2
CASSPRGLTQETQYF,TGTGCCAGCTCACCAAGGGGACTGACTCAAGAGACCCAGTACTTC,few,TRBV18,NA,TRBJ2-5
CASSGGQVSSYNEQFF,TGTGCCAGCAGTGGGGGACAGGTGAGCTCCTACAATGAGCAGTTCTTC,few,TRBV25-1,TRBD1,TRBJ2-1
CASSLGLAASYEQYF,TGTGCCAGCAGTTTGGGACTAGCGGCTTCCTACGAGCAGTACTTC,few,TRBV27,TRBD2,TRBJ2-7
CASSFASGGGSYEQYF,TGTGCCAGCAGCTTTGCTTCAGGGGGTGGCTCCTACGAGCAGTACTTC,few,TRBV28,TRBD1,TRBJ2-7
CAWSSLGLWNTEAFF,TGTGCCTGGAGCTCCCTGGGACTGTGGAACACTGAAGCTTTCTTT,few,TRBV30,NA,TRBJ1-1
CASSNPRGVGELFF,TGTGCCAGCAGTAACCCCCGAGGTGTCGGGGAGCTGTTTTTT,few,TRBV28,NA,TRBJ2-2
CASTTPGGTSGTGELFF,TGTGCCAGCACCACCCCCGGGGGGACTAGCGGCACCGGGGAGCTGTTTTTT,NA,TRBV7-9,TRBD2,TRBJ2-2
CASSRDREEPQHF,TGTGCCAGCAGTCGGGACAGGGAGGAGCCCCAGCATTTT,few,TRBV6-5,TRBD1,TRBJ1-5
CASSPTGDTTGELFF,TGTGCCAGCTCACCCACCGGGGACACCACCGGGGAGCTGTTTTTT,few,TRBV18,NA,TRBJ2-2
CAISELQGRGETQYF,TGTGCCATCAGTGAGCTACAGGGGCGCGGAGAGACCCAGTACTTC,NA,TRBV10-3,TRBD1,TRBJ2-5
CASSLFAGQGKMNTEAFF,TGTGCCAGCAGTTTATTCGCGGGACAGGGCAAGATGAACACTGAAGCTTTCTTT,NA,TRBV28,TRBD1,TRBJ1-1
CASSSTSNEQYF,TGTGCCAGCTCGTCGACTTCCAACGAGCAGTACTTC,NA,TRBV18,NA,TRBJ2-7
CASSSGETQYF,TGTGCCAGCAGCTCGGGGGAGACCCAGTACTTC,NA,TRBV7-2,NA,TRBJ2-5
CASSPLGMAGETQYF,TGTGCCAGCTCCCCCCTCGGAATGGCGGGCGAGACCCAGTACTTC,few,TRBV18,NA,TRBJ2-5
CASRSGGIDYEQYF,TGTGCCAGCAGATCAGGGGGAATAGACTACGAGCAGTACTTC,NA,TRBV28,TRBD1,TRBJ2-7
CASSLRGLAGADTQYF,TGTGCCAGCAGCCTTCGGGGACTAGCGGGTGCAGATACGCAGTATTTT,few,TRBV14,TRBD2,TRBJ2-3
CASSSDSGISTGELFF,TGCGCCAGCAGCTCGGATAGCGGGATAAGCACCGGGGAGCTGTTTTTT,few,TRBV5-1,TRBD2,TRBJ2-2